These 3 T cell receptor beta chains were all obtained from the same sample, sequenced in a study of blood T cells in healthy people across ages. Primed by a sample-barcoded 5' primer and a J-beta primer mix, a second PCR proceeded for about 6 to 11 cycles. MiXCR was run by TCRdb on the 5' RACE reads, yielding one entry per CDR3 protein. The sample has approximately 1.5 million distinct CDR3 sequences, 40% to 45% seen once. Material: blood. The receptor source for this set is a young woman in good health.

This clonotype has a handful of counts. The CDR3 sequence is CASSQSQAGGTDTQYF. CDR3 DNA: TGTGCCAGCAGCCAAAGTCAGGCAGGGGGCACAGATACGCAGTATTTT. The J gene is TRBJ2-3, the V gene TRBV3-1; D is perhaps TRBD1 (6 bases). The CDR3 has 16 residues. The V end was cut by 2 bases, the J end by 1 base, with 13 bases between. CDR1 and CDR2 from the germline V gene are LGHDT and YNNKEL (reference sequence).

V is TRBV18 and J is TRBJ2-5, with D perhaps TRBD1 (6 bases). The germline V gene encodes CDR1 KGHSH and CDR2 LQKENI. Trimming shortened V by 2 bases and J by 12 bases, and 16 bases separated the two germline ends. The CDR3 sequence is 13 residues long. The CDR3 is CASSPAGDTKEYF. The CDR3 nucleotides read TGTGCCAGCTCACCAGCAGGGGACACTAAGGAGTACTTC. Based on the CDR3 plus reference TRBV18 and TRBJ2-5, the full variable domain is NAGVMQNPRHLVRRRGQEARLRCSPMKGHSHVYWYRQLPEEGLKFMVYLQKENIIDESGMPKERFSAEFPKEGPSILRIQQVVRGDSAAYFCASSPAGDTKEYFGPGTRLLVL.

As DNA, the CDR3 is TGCGCCAGCCAGAGTCAGCGGGAAATTAATTCACCCCTCCACTTT. The encoded protein is CASQSQREINSPLHF. This sequence joins TRBV5-1 and TRBJ1-6; D gene ambiguous. There are 15 residues in the CDR3. Trimming removed 7 bases at V and 6 bases at J, with 17 bases between. CDR1 is SGHRS and CDR2 is YFSETQ in the germline V gene.